The clone carrying this T cell receptor beta chain was seen a single time. The antigen is unknown. The data originate from a study of shared clonotypes between healthy human individuals. In the study overall: Three plates were used per donor for CD4 naive, three for CD4 memory, two for CD8 naive and one for CD8 memory.

Some clones are missing from TCRdb's copy, which holds only in-frame ones; the method was immunoSEQ multiplex PCR. The sample lists around 2,000,000 clones, 85% to 95% occurring once. Notes on the study in general: Blood was the sole source, and tissue repertoires probably differ.

Unmatched junction bases numbered 6, after V lost 3 bases and J lost 2 bases. Per germline, CDR1 MGHRA and CDR2 YSYEKL. CDR3 size: 15 residues. The source material was naive CD4+ T cells sorted from blood. As for subset: CD45RA+ positively selected. The chain joins TRBV4-1 to TRBJ2-7, with 8 positions matching TRBD1. The origin of this receptor is a man aged 18 to 30 in good health. The CDR3 DNA sequence: TGCGCCAGCAGCCACAAGACAGGGGCCCCCTACGAGCAGTACTTC. Its protein is CASSHKTGAPYEQYF.